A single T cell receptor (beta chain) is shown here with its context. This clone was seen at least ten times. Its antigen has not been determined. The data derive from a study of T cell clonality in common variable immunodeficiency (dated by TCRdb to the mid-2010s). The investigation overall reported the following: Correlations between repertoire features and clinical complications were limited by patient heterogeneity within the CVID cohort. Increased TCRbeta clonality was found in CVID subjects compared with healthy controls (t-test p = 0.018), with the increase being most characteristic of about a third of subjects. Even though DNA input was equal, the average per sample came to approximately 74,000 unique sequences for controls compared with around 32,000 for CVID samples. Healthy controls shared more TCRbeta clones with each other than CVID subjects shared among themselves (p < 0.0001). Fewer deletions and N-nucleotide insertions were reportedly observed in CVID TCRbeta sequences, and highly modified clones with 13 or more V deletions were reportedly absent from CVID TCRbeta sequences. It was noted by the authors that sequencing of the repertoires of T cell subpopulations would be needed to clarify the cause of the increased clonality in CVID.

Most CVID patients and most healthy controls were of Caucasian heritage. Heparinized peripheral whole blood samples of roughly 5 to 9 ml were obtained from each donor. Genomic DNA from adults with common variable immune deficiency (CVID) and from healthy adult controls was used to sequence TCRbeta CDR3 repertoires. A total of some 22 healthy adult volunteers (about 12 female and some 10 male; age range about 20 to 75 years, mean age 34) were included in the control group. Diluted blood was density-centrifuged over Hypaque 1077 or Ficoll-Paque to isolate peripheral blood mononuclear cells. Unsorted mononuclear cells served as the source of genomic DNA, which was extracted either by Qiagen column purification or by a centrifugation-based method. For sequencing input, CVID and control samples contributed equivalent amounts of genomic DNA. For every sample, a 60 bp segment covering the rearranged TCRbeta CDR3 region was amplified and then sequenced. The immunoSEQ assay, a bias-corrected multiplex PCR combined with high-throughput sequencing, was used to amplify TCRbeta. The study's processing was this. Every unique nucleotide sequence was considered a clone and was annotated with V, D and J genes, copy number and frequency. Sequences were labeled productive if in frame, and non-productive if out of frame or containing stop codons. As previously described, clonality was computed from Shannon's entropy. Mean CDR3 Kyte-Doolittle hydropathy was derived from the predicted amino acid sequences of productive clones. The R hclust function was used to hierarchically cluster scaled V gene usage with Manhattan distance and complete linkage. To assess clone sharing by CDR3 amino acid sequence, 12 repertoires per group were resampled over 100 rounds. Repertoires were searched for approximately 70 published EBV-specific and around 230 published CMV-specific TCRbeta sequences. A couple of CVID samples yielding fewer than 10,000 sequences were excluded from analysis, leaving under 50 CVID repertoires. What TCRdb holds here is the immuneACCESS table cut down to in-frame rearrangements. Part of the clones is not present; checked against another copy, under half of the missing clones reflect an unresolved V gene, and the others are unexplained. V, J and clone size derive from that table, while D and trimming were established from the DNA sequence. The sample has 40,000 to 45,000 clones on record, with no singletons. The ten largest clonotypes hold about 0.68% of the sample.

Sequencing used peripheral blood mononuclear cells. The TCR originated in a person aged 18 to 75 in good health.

The CDR3 reads CASSLEANTEAFF. Incomplete CDR3 DNA: TGTGCCAGCAGCTTAGAGGCGAACACTGAA. Rearrangement joined TRBV7-3 to TRBJ1-1, with the identity of the D gene unclear. Read data end 3 residues before the CDR3 end; the end is taken from the germline J gene. Per the germline V gene, SGHTA is the CDR1 and FQGTGA is the CDR2. Cut back by 2 bases and 1 base, the V and J ends lie 5 bases apart. CDR3 length: 13 amino acids, cysteine to phenylalanine. The CDR3 was read in part: 30 bases, with the frame set at base 1.